The T cell receptor beta chain under discussion was sequenced for a study of monozygotic twins with inflammatory bowel disease. Findings of the study overall: The analysis did not separate different T cell subtypes. The study supported no single strong signal or clonotype linked to IBD.

CDR3 length: 14 residues. Germline-derived CDR1 and CDR2 are SGHDT and YYEEEE. Points on this clonotype: Its specificity is unknown.

The team made cDNA by running eight separate reactions for each sample. TCRdb reprocessed the 5' RACE reads and reports one entry per CDR3 protein, with no DNA. Its clone listing holds about 380,000 distinct CDR3 sequences. The sample consisted of blood. The sequence was collected from a human donor with ulcerative colitis or Crohn's disease, or a healthy co-twin of an affected twin (not recorded which). The chain is built from TRBV5-6 and TRBJ1-2; TCRdb gives TRBD1 as the D gene, but with no DNA this cannot be confirmed. CDR3 in amino acids: CASSLNGRGEGYTF. The full variable domain, in which reference TRBV5-6 and TRBJ1-2 provide the parts outside the CDR3, is DAGVTQSPTHLIKTRGQQVTLRCSPKSGHDTVSWYQQALGQGPQFIFQYYEEEERQRGNFPDRFSGHQFPNYSSELNVNALLLGDSALYLCASSLNGRGEGYTFGSGTRLTVV.